This entry lists 21 T cell receptor beta chains sequenced from one sample in a study of response to subunit inactivated influenza vaccine. TCRdb re-analysed the RT-PCR reads in MiXCR, keeping a single row per CDR3 protein. Of around 320,000 distinct CDR3 sequences in the sample, over 20% were seen once. Material: PBMCs from blood, obtained about 20 months after vaccination. All receptors come from a man between 45 and 75 years old who received an inactivated influenza vaccine.

This clonotype was recorded many times. The chain recombines TRBV5-1 with TRBJ1-3; a possible D gene is TRBD1 (5 bases). Germline V CDR1 and CDR2: SGHRS, YFSETQ. The CDR3 spans 15 residues. Trimming cost V 4 bases and J 0 bases, with 11 bases left between them. CDR3 nucleotides: TGCGCCAGCAGCCACGACAGTGCCTCTGGAAACACCATATATTTT. It yields the protein CASSHDSASGNTIYF.

This clonotype has just one count. The chain employs TRBV18 and TRBJ2-7; D remains ambiguous. The CDR3 is 13 amino acids. V lost 4 bases, J lost 5 bases, and 12 bases lay in between. Germline CDR1 reads KGHSH; CDR2 reads LQKENI. The CDR3 coding sequence is TGTGCCAGCTCACTTAACTTACGCGACGAGCAGTACTTC. Translating it yields CASSLNLRDEQYF.

This clonotype was recorded many times. The V gene is TRBV20-1, the J gene TRBJ1-2; D is possibly TRBD1 (5 bases). The V and J ends lost 6 bases and 1 base respectively, with 12 bases between them. Germline lookup yields CDR1 DFQATT and CDR2 SNEGSKA (reference sequence). The CDR3 extends over 13 amino acids. CDR3 in amino acids: CSAGQGVNYGYTF. CDR3 in DNA: TGCAGTGCCGGACAAGGGGTTAACTATGGCTACACCTTC.

This chain uses TRBV20-1 with TRBJ2-1; TRBD2 agrees at 12 bases. Losses at the gene ends were 3 bases for V and 3 bases for J; bases not matched to a gene: 18. The CDR3 is 20 residues long. Germline V gene lookup returns CDR1 DFQATT and CDR2 SNEGSKA (reference sequence). CDR3 sequence reads: CSASGQGGLAGPYIYNEQFF. The CDR3 DNA reads TGCAGTGCTAGTGGGCAGGGAGGACTAGCGGGGCCCTATATCTACAATGAGCAGTTCTTC.

The V and J genes are TRBV5-1 and TRBJ2-5, with D possibly TRBD1 on 6 matching bases. Germline-derived CDR1 and CDR2 are SGHRS and YFSETQ. Trimming cost V 0 bases and J 4 bases, with 10 bases left between them. This CDR3 is built from 14 residues. The DNA of the CDR3 is TGCGCCAGCAGCTTGGTTTCAGGGGCAGAGACCCAGTACTTC. It is translated as CASSLVSGAETQYF.

This clonotype was counted a few times. The chain employs TRBV20-1 and TRBJ2-3; D is uncertain. There are 9 residues in the CDR3. From germline, CDR1 is DFQATT and CDR2 SNEGSKA (reference sequence). Trimming removed 7 bases from V and 5 bases from J, with 4 bases in between. The CDR3 bases are TGCAGTGTCCGAGATACGCAGTATTTT. This sequence encodes CSVRDTQYF.

This clonotype occurred a few times. The J gene is TRBJ1-4, the V gene TRBV25-1, with D unclear. V was pared by 3 bases and J by 7 bases, with 12 bases between. There are 14 residues in the CDR3. Germline assignment: CDR1 MGHDK and CDR2 SYGVNS. CDR3 protein: CASSDSREGEKLFF. CDR3 sequence (DNA): TGTGCCAGCAGTGACTCAAGGGAGGGTGAAAAACTGTTTTTT. The whole variable domain, remainder taken from reference TRBV25-1 and TRBJ1-4, is EADIYQTPRYLVIGTGKKITLECSQTMGHDKMYWYQQDPGMELHLIHYSYGVNSTEKGDLSSESTVSRIRTEHFPLTLESARPSHTSQYLCASSDSREGEKLFFGSGTQLSVL.

This clonotype showed up many times. V and J are TRBV5-6 and TRBJ1-1, with 9 bases matching TRBD1. Germline CDR1 reads SGHDT; CDR2 reads YYEEEE. CDR3 length: 17 amino acids. Unmatched junction bases numbered 15, after V lost 4 bases and J lost 5 bases. CDR3 region: CASSPRPGTGSRTEAFF. CDR3 DNA: TGTGCCAGCAGCCCACGTCCCGGGACAGGGTCGAGGACTGAAGCTTTCTTT. Supplemented by reference TRBV5-6 and TRBJ1-1, the full variable domain reads DAGVTQSPTHLIKTRGQQVTLRCSPKSGHDTVSWYQQALGQGPQFIFQYYEEEERQRGNFPDRFSGHQFPNYSSELNVNALLLGDSALYLCASSPRPGTGSRTEAFFGQGTRLTVV.

The V gene is TRBV4-3, the J gene TRBJ1-4, with D perhaps matching TRBD1 (5 bases). The germline gives CDR1 LGHNA, CDR2 YSLEER. V lost 8 bases, J lost 3 bases, and 13 bases lay in between. The CDR3 totals 14 residues. CDR3 protein: CASGRGSSNEKLFF. CDR3 in DNA: TGCGCCAGCGGAAGGGGCAGTTCTAATGAAAAACTGTTTTTT.

In this sample, this clonotype turned up many times. The CDR3, as DNA: TGCAGTGCTAGAGATGTGCCGGCTGACACCTTC. This codes for CSARDVPADTF. The chain carries TRBV20-1 and TRBJ1-2; D is unclear. The CDR3 extends over 11 amino acids. Germline V gene data show CDR1 as DFQATT and CDR2 as SNEGSKA (reference sequence). Trimming took 0 bases from V and 12 from J, leaving 11 bases between them.

The chain joins TRBV3-1 to TRBJ2-7; D gene unclear. CDR1 is LGHDT and CDR2 is YNNKEL in the germline V gene (reference sequence). This CDR3 is built from 14 residues. Between the trimmed V and J ends, which lost 5 bases and 1 base, there was a span of 12 bases. CDR3 residues: CASSRWDGSYEQYF. CDR3 DNA sequence: TGTGCCAGCAGCAGATGGGATGGATCCTACGAGCAGTACTTC.

This clonotype was observed many times. One junction end does not reproduce the germline sequence, and a read error may be involved. This rearrangement joins TRBV5-1 to TRBJ1-1; D uncertain. CDR1 and CDR2 from the germline V gene are SGHRS and YFSETQ. The CDR3 extends over 13 amino acids. The CDR3 here is CASSLEGNTEAFF. DNA for the CDR3: TGTGCCAGCAGCTTAGAAGGGAACACTGAAGCTTTCTTT.

This clonotype was detected only a few times. This chain links TRBV4-3 with TRBJ1-2; perhaps TRBD1 as D (5 bases). Germline CDR1 is LGHNA and CDR2 is YSLEER. The CDR3 has 15 residues. V shed 3 bases and J shed 5 bases, with 16 bases lying between them. The CDR3 loop is CASSHSRDGLYGYTF. CDR3 nucleotide sequence: TGCGCCAGCAGCCACAGCCGGGACGGACTTTATGGCTACACCTTC.

The table lists this clonotype with a few counts. V is TRBV7-3 and J is TRBJ2-1; D is perhaps TRBD1 or TRBD2 (7 bases each). Trimming took off 1 base at V and 8 bases at J, with 27 bases between the two ends. The CDR3 totals 19 residues. Germline values: CDR1 SGHTA, CDR2 FQGTGA. The CDR3 coding sequence is TGTGCCAGCAGCTTAAGAGGGGGCAAGCGGGACTACCCCGCGGATGAGCAGTTCTTC. Its translation: CASSLRGGKRDYPADEQFF.

A few counts support this clonotype. The chain couples TRBV20-1 to TRBJ1-4; no clear D. The V and J ends lost 4 bases and 0 bases respectively, with 9 bases between them. The CDR3 is made up of 14 amino acids. Germline-derived CDR1 and CDR2 are DFQATT and SNEGSKA (reference sequence). For the CDR3, the DNA is TGCAGTGCTAAGTTGGCAACAACTAATGAAAAACTGTTTTTT. This translates into CSAKLATTNEKLFF.

V gene TRBV7-2 combines with J gene TRBJ2-1; D ambiguous. The CDR3 sequence is 15 residues long. Germline V gene data show CDR1 as SGHTA and CDR2 as FQGNSA. Trimming took off 4 bases at V and 7 bases at J, with 17 bases between the two ends. For the CDR3, the DNA is TGTGCCAGCAGCTCCCCACCCGGCGCAGGAAATGAGCAGTTCTTC. This translates into CASSSPPGAGNEQFF.

The J gene is TRBJ1-5, the V gene TRBV12-3 or TRBV12-4, with 10 bases that match TRBD1. This CDR3 comprises 14 residues. With V trimmed by 6 bases and J by 7 bases, 6 bases remained unmatched. The CDR3 is CASSMTGGVQPQHF. CDR3 DNA sequence: TGTGCCAGCAGCATGACAGGGGGCGTCCAGCCCCAGCATTTT.

Ten or more counts support this clonotype. V usage is TRBV6-1 and J usage is TRBJ1-4; TRBD1 aligns across 7 bases. V was pared by 4 bases and J by 7 bases, with 12 bases of the junction left unmatched. The CDR3 extends over 16 amino acids. In germline, CDR1 is MNHNS, CDR2 SASEGT. Here the CDR3 DNA reads TGTGCCAGCAGTGTAGAACAGGGGACGGGAGTTGAAAAACTGTTTTTT. It is translated as CASSVEQGTGVEKLFF.

This chain uses TRBV29-1 with TRBJ2-1, with D unresolved. The CDR3 contains 13 residues. Germline V gene sequence: CDR1 SQVTM, CDR2 ANQGSEA. V lost 2 bases to trimming and J lost 9 bases, with 14 bases between them. This CDR3 reads CSVEILGLGEQFF. The CDR3, as DNA: TGCAGCGTTGAAATCCTGGGGTTAGGTGAGCAGTTCTTC.

V is TRBV7-2 and J is TRBJ2-7; TRBD2 is a possible D gene (7 bases). The length of the CDR3 is 14 residues. Germline V gives CDR1 SGHTA, CDR2 FQGNSA. V was cut by 3 bases and J by 4 bases, with 13 bases left in between. The CDR3 here is CASSFTGREYEQYF. CDR3 DNA sequence: TGTGCCAGCAGCTTTACAGGGAGGGAATACGAGCAGTACTTC.

This clonotype has just a few counts. This chain joins TRBV28 and TRBJ1-1, with D possibly matching TRBD1 (5 bases). The CDR3 has 13 residues. Trimming stripped 7 bases from V and 4 bases from J, with 13 bases between. Germline V CDR1 and CDR2: MDHEN, SYDVKM. CDR3 region: CASKPGGGTEAFF. DNA of the CDR3: TGTGCCAGCAAACCCGGCGGGGGCACTGAAGCTTTCTTT.